Below are 13 T cell receptor beta chains sequenced from a single sample in a study of Ad26.COV2.S vaccination and SARS-CoV-2 variants. Treatment reported: roughly 19 received Ad26.COV2.S at low or high dose, single or two shots; about 5 received placebo; per-sample allocation not given. Samples were taken on day 63 after the first vaccine or placebo injection. Method: immunoSEQ multiplex PCR; TCRdb's copy keeps in-frame clones and lacks some. Of about 480,000 clones in the sample, 87% were seen once. The sample here was peripheral blood, taken in a trial of Ad26.COV2.S vaccine versus placebo. Receptors were obtained from a person aged 18-65 years who received the Ad26.COV2.S COVID-19 vaccine or a placebo.

The chain links TRBV5-6 to TRBJ2-1; TRBD2 matches 8 bases. With 2 bases clipped from V and 1 base from J, the junction kept 2 bases outside the gene matches. Germline CDR1 reads SGHDT; CDR2 reads YYEEEE. The CDR3 covers 15 residues. The CDR3: CASSFASGSYNEQFF. The CDR3 DNA is TGTGCCAGCAGCTTTGCTAGCGGGTCCTACAATGAGCAGTTCTTC.

J is TRBJ2-1 and V is TRBV9; TRBD1 matches at 10 bases. Germline values: CDR1 SGDLS, CDR2 YYNGEE. The CDR3 contains 17 residues. V shed 0 bases and J 6 bases; nucleotides not matched to a gene: 9. The DNA for the CDR3 is TGTGCCAGCAGCGTAGACCCCGGGACAGGGGTCCTCAATGAGCAGTTCTTC. It specifies CASSVDPGTGVLNEQFF.

The J gene is TRBJ2-6, the V gene TRBV5-6, with TRBD1 matching 8 bases. This CDR3 is built from 16 residues. V lost 4 bases and J lost 4; bases outside the gene matches: 7. The germline V gene has CDR1 SGHDT and CDR2 YYEEEE. In DNA form, the CDR3 reads TGTGCCAGCAGCATAGACAGGGGTCAGGGGGCCAACGTCCTGACTTTC. This sequence encodes CASSIDRGQGANVLTF.

The V and J genes are TRBV28 and TRBJ1-2; D gene uncertain. The germline gives CDR1 MDHEN, CDR2 SYDVKM. V lost 7 bases, J lost 8 bases, and 20 bases lay in between. The CDR3 is 14 residues long. CDR3 sequence: CASTLPGSLGGYTF. In nucleotides, the CDR3 is TGTGCCAGCACCCTCCCCGGCAGCCTCGGGGGCTACACCTTC.

This chain connects TRBV28 to TRBJ2-2, with TRBD1 identical over 7 bases. The germline CDR1 and CDR2 sequences are MDHEN and SYDVKM. V lost 4 bases to trimming and J lost 5 bases; unmatched junction nucleotides: 10. The length of the CDR3 is 16 residues. CDR3 region: CASSSGQALRTGELFF. As DNA, the CDR3 is TGTGCCAGCAGTTCAGGACAGGCGCTAAGGACCGGGGAGCTGTTTTTT.

By proportion, this clone is medium-sized. The chain couples TRBV2 to TRBJ2-7; TRBD2 is a possible D gene (6 bases). Trimming removed 10 bases from V and 2 bases from J, with 21 bases in between. There are 15 residues in the CDR3. Looked up from germline, CDR1 is SNHLY and CDR2 is FYNNEI. CDR3 protein: CATDGVRGIPYEQYF. The CDR3 region has the DNA TGTGCCACTGACGGGGTACGGGGGATTCCCTACGAGCAGTACTTC.

This clone was observed once. The chain links TRBV9 to TRBJ2-1; 10 bases map to TRBD2. The CDR3 runs to 17 residues. V shed 1 base, J shed 3 bases, and the junction held 7 bases outside the gene matches. Germline V gives CDR1 SGDLS, CDR2 YYNGEE. CDR3 coding DNA: TGTGCCAGCAGCGTAACCGGGACTAGCGAAAACTACAATGAGCAGTTCTTC. This gives the protein CASSVTGTSENYNEQFF.

This sequence joins TRBV7-3 and TRBJ2-2; D is undetermined. V shed 5 bases and J shed 8 bases, with 9 bases lying between them. In germline, CDR1 is SGHTA, CDR2 FQGTGA. There are 12 residues in the CDR3. CDR3 loop: CASSPYIGELFF. In nucleotides, the CDR3 is TGTGCCAGCAGCCCCTACATTGGGGAGCTGTTTTTT.

The chain couples TRBV30 to TRBJ2-7; D is ambiguous. CDR3 length equals 15 residues. Germline assignment: CDR1 GTSNPN and CDR2 SVGIG (reference sequence). The CDR3 here is CVIPEKWTVSGEQYF. The CDR3 region has the DNA TGTGTCATCCCAGAAAAATGGACCGTCTCGGGTGAGCAGTACTTC.

This clone has a single count. The chain recombines TRBV3-1 (or the pseudogene TRBV3-2) with TRBJ1-2; 12 nucleotides match TRBD1. Germline CDR1 LGHDT, CDR2 YNNKEL (reference sequence). The CDR3 consists of 19 residues. The ends lost 4 bases at V and 6 bases at J; junction bases unmatched: 18. In nucleotides, the CDR3 is TGTGCCAGCAGCCTCCTCGGGTGGGACAGGGGGCGCGGTTTTCATGGCTACACCTTC. Translated, it gives CASSLLGWDRGRGFHGYTF.

V is TRBV11-2 and J is TRBJ2-1; D unclear. The germline V gene encodes CDR1 SGHAT and CDR2 FQNNGV. The V gene lost 3 bases and the J gene lost 3 bases, with 12 bases spanning the gap. The CDR3 is 15 residues long. The CDR3, as DNA: TGTGCCAGCAGCTTGGCCAGAGCTTTCTACAATGAGCAGTTCTTC. Translated: CASSLARAFYNEQFF.

The chain couples TRBV13 to TRBJ1-1, with a tentative D call TRBD1 (6 bases). This CDR3 has 13 amino acids. CDR1 is PRHDT and CDR2 is FYEKMQ in the germline V gene (reference sequence). The ends were cut back, 5 bases at V and 0 bases at J, with 7 bases in the middle. CDR3 bases: TGTGCCAGCAGCAGGGACATGAACACTGAAGCTTTCTTT. Translating gives CASSRDMNTEAFF.

In its sample, this clone was seen once. The chain employs TRBV6-6 and TRBJ2-7; 8 positions match TRBD1. The CDR3 has 14 residues. V was clipped by 7 bases and J by 4 bases; unmatched bases: 9. Germline CDR1 MNHNY, CDR2 SVGAGI (reference sequence). The CDR3 DNA reads as TGTGCCAGCAAAGAAGGACAGGGCGGGTACGAGCAGTACTTC. Its translation is CASKEGQGGYEQYF.